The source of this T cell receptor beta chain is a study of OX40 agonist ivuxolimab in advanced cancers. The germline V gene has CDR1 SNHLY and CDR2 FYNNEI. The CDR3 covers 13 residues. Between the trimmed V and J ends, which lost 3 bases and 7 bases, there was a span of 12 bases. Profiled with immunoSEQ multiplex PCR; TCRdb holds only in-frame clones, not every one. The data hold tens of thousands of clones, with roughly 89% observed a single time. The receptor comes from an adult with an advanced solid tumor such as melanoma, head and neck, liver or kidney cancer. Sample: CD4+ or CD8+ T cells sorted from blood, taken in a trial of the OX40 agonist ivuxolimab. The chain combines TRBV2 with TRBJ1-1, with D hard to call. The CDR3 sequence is CASSEKGKDEAFF. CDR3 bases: TGTGCCAGCAGTGAGAAGGGTAAGGATGAAGCTTTCTTT. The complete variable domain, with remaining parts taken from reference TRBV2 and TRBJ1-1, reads EPEVTQTPSHQVTQMGQEVILRCVPISNHLYFYWYRQILGQKVEFLVSFYNNEISEKSEIFDDQFSVERPDGSNFTLKIRSTKLEDSAMYFCASSEKGKDEAFFGQGTRLTVV.